This T cell receptor beta chain was observed in a study of T-cell reconstitution after alpha-beta-depleted transplantation in children. Study-level findings and limits: T-cell numbers and diversity one year post-transplant derived largely from freshly generated T cells.

CDR1 and CDR2 from the germline V gene are LNHNV and YYDKDF (reference sequence). Trimming stripped 5 bases from V and 8 bases from J, with 7 bases between. This CDR3 comprises 12 residues. This clonotype was observed a few times. As yet, its antigen is unknown. This sample's TCRbeta library carried unique molecular identifier barcodes. One entry per CDR3 protein results from TCRdb running MiXCR on the PCR reads. This sample yields roughly 220,000 distinct CDR3 sequences, of which about 8.2% are seen a single time; less than 40% belongs to the top ten. The chain employs TRBV15 and TRBJ1-6; D unresolved. The specimen comprised PBMCs, mostly from graft donor cells, sampled 360 days after TCRalphabeta/CD19-depleted stem cell transplant. The clonotype originates from a male patient between 2 and 15 years old who had a stem cell transplant for acute myeloid leukemia, so the T cells may come from the graft donor. The CDR3 reads CATSVADSPLHF. The CDR3 bases are TGTGCCACCAGCGTGGCGGATTCACCCCTCCACTTT.